Below, 17 T cell receptor beta chains from the same sample are listed, as sequenced in a study of tumor-infiltrating lymphocytes in primary liver carcinoma. Total RNA (roughly 0.45 ug) served as template for TCR beta cDNA synthesis primed by a constant-region primer. Libraries covering TCR beta were generated through three nested multiplex PCR rounds (using a slightly modified ARM-PCR). The first two PCR rounds used TRBV1-TRBV30 primers with a Cbeta primer, approximately 10 cycles each. TCRdb re-analysed the multiplex PCR reads in MiXCR, keeping a single row per CDR3 protein. This table holds around 99,000 distinct CDR3 sequences, approximately 72% found once. The approximately 20-31 mg bulk tissue piece was not sorted before simultaneous RNA and DNA extraction. Sequencing was done on a sample of tumor-adjacent normal liver tissue. Receptor source: a man aged 35 to 55 with primary liver carcinoma and hepatitis B virus infection.

The rearrangement joins TRBV12-3 or TRBV12-4 to TRBJ2-7, with D possibly being TRBD2 (5 bases). The CDR3 covers 12 residues. Trimming cost V 3 bases and J 10 bases, with 13 bases left between them. The CDR3 DNA is TGTGCCAGCAGTTTCCAGAGGGCAGTACAGTACTTC. Its protein product is CASSFQRAVQYF.

Points on this clonotype: One base away lies a much larger clone, so this may be a sequencing read error. V usage is TRBV7-8 and J usage is TRBJ1-4, with a tentative D call TRBD1 (5 bases). The CDR3 is made up of 16 amino acids. Germline CDR1 is SGHVS and CDR2 is FQNEAQ. CDR3 DNA sequence: TGTGCCAACAGCCTCAGAGGCGGGACTGCTAATGAAAAACTGTTTTTT. Translation: CANSLRGGTANEKLFF.

This clonotype was recorded only once. An end of the junction does not agree with germline; a read error may underlie this. The V call is TRBV11-2, the J call TRBJ2-5, with a weak D call TRBD1 (7 bases). CDR3 length equals 15 residues. Per the germline V gene, CDR1 is SGHAT and CDR2 is FQNNGV. CDR3 DNA: TGTACCAGCAGCATAGGATTGGGGGGACAGGAGACCCAGTACTTC. It is translated as CTSSIGLGGQETQYF.

On this clonotype: With a much larger clone just one base away, this may be a read error. This rearrangement joins TRBV6-1 to TRBJ2-3; TRBD2 matches 8 bases. This CDR3 region has 15 residues. Germline values: CDR1 MNHNS, CDR2 SASEGT. Trimming took 3 bases from V and 1 from J; bases not matched to a gene: 3. CDR3 loop: CASSEMRGGTDTQYF. The CDR3 bases are TGTGCCAGCAGTGAGATGCGGGGGGGCACAGATACGCAGTATTTT.

Comment on this clonotype: A much bigger clone sits one base away, suggesting this may be a read error. This chain joins TRBV14 and TRBJ2-1; TRBD1 is a possible D gene (6 bases). CDR3 length: 16 amino acids. V was trimmed by 5 bases and J by 0 bases, leaving 14 bases between them. Germline-derived CDR1 and CDR2 are SGHDN and FVKESK. CDR3: CASSTQGPLSYNEQFF. Here the CDR3 DNA reads TGTGCCAGCAGCACACAGGGCCCGCTCTCCTACAATGAGCAGTTCTTC.

On this clonotype itself: The junction shows a germline mismatch at one end, possibly a read error. The V call is TRBV7-3, the J call TRBJ2-5; a possible D gene is TRBD1 (7 bases). CDR3 size: 14 residues. Germline CDR1 SGHTA, CDR2 FQGTGA. This CDR3 is CVSSSGGGPQTQYF. CDR3 bases: TGTGTCAGCAGTTCAGGAGGGGGCCCGCAGACCCAGTACTTC.

At least ten counts were recorded for this clonotype. The rearrangement links TRBV7-8 to TRBJ1-5, with D possibly being TRBD1 (6 bases). The CDR3 is 15 amino acids. Trimming removed 5 bases from V and 4 bases from J, with 15 bases in between. Germline V gene lookup returns CDR1 SGHVS and CDR2 FQNEAQ. CDR3 sequence: CASSPLQGPNQPQHF. The CDR3 region has the DNA TGTGCCAGCAGCCCTTTACAGGGACCTAATCAGCCCCAGCATTTT.

This chain connects TRBV7-9 to TRBJ2-7; 7 bases map to TRBD1. The germline V gene encodes CDR1 SEHNR and CDR2 FQNEAQ (reference sequence). The junction had 8 bases not matched to a gene; V was cut back by 7 bases and J by 2 bases. The CDR3 spans 14 residues. This CDR3 is CASIAQGSPYEQYF. CDR3 bases: TGTGCCAGCATTGCACAGGGGTCCCCCTACGAGCAGTACTTC. Together with reference TRBV7-9 and TRBJ2-7, the CDR3 gives the full variable domain: DTGVSQNPRHKITKRGQNVTFRCDPISEHNRLYWYRQTLGQGPEFLTYFQNEAQLEKSRLLSDRFSAERPKGSFSTLEIQRTEQGDSAMYLCASIAQGSPYEQYFGPGTRLTVT.

About this clonotype itself: One end of the junction does not line up with germline, which may come from a read error. The chain's CDR3 is CVSSLISGSSYNGQFF. The CDR3 bases are TGTGTCAGCAGCTTGATTAGCGGGAGCTCCTACAATGGGCAGTTCTTC. The rearrangement joins TRBV11-3 to TRBJ2-1; 9 bases line up with TRBD2. This CDR3 contains 16 residues. The germline gives CDR1 SGHNT, CDR2 YENEEA.

This clonotype has at least ten counts. The chain combines TRBV7-8 with TRBJ2-5; 8 bases agree with TRBD1. The V gene's germline CDR1 is SGHVS and CDR2 FQNEAQ. The J segment lost 5 bases and the V segment lost 1 base, leaving 6 bases of the junction unmatched. This CDR3 comprises 15 residues. The CDR3 DNA is TGTGCCAGCAGCTTAGTAGACAGGGGATACGAGACCCAGTACTTC. This translates into CASSLVDRGYETQYF. The variable domain in full, with the rest retrieved from reference TRBV7-8 and TRBJ2-5, is GAGVSQSPRYKVAKRGQDVALRCDPISGHVSLFWYQQALGQGPEFLTYFQNEAQLDKSGLPSDRFFAERPEGSVSTLKIQRTQQEDSAVYLCASSLVDRGYETQYFGPGTRLLVL.

As regards this clonotype: This may come from a read error, since a much larger clone is one base off. The V gene is TRBV7-8, the J gene TRBJ1-5; D ambiguous. The length of the CDR3 is 16 residues. Trimming shortened V by 5 bases and J by 0 bases, and 14 bases separated the two germline ends. The germline gives CDR1 SGHVS, CDR2 FQNEAQ. CDR3 amino acids: CASSPRGSYSNQPQHF. In DNA form, the CDR3 reads TGTGCCAGCAGCCCGAGAGGTTCCTATAGCAATCAGCCCCAGCATTTT.

This clonotype was picked up many times. In DNA, the CDR3 is TGTGCCAGCAGCCTCGGACAGGGGCTGTTTTTT. Its protein is CASSLGQGLFF. The genes are TRBV13 and TRBJ2-2, with 8 bases identical to TRBD1. CDR1 is PRHDT, CDR2 FYEKMQ, per germline (reference sequence). The CDR3 length is 11 residues. The ends lost 5 bases at V and 13 bases at J; junction bases unmatched: 3. The complete variable domain, with remaining parts taken from reference TRBV13 and TRBJ2-2, reads AAGVIQSPRHLIKEKRETATLKCYPIPRHDTVYWYQQGPGQDPQFLISFYEKMQSDKGSIPDRFSAQQFSDYHSELNMSSLELGDSALYFCASSLGQGLFFGEGSRLTVL.

Remarks on this clonotype: One end of the junction fails to match germline, which may point to a read error. The chain recombines TRBV7-9 with TRBJ2-7; unclear D gene. CDR1 is SEHNR and CDR2 is FQNEAQ in the germline V gene (reference sequence). There are 12 residues in the CDR3. CDR3 DNA sequence: TGTGCCAGCAGCCAACCACCCCACGAGCAGCACTTC. Translating it yields CASSQPPHEQHF.

In regard to this clonotype: At one end the junction does not follow the germline gene, possibly because of a read error. The chain combines TRBV11-2 with TRBJ1-1; D call uncertain. Germline V gene lookup returns CDR1 SGHAT and CDR2 FQNNGV. This CDR3 spans 11 amino acids. CDR3 sequence: CVSSGQDEAFF. CDR3 sequence (DNA): TGTGTCAGCAGCGGTCAGGATGAAGCTTTCTTT.

The CDR3 DNA sequence: TGTGCCAGCAGTTTATTCATACAGGGGAATTCACCCCTCCACTTT. Its translation is CASSLFIQGNSPLHF. The V gene is TRBV27, the J gene TRBJ1-6; 7 positions agree with TRBD1. J lost 7 bases, V lost 1 base, and 4 bases had no gene match. The CDR3 length is 15 residues. Germline V lookup: CDR1 MNHEY, CDR2 SMNVEV (reference sequence).

The V and J genes are TRBV6-1 and TRBJ2-3, with 7 bases fitting TRBD2. CDR1 MNHNS and CDR2 SASEGT come from the germline V gene. The CDR3 loop spans 14 amino acids. The V and J ends lost 11 bases and 5 bases, in that order; junction bases with no gene match: 13. CDR3 sequence reads: CAGNEGLEVDTQYF. For the CDR3, the DNA is TGTGCCGGCAATGAAGGACTAGAGGTAGATACGCAGTATTTT.

Details on this clonotype: Likely a read error: the CDR3 ends without its conserved phenylalanine or tryptophan. No DNA is shown, since the ends of the CDR3 on it are uncertain; the CDR3 is the one TCRdb lists. The chain couples TRBV7-9 to TRBJ2-7. Both ends counted, the CDR3 spans 13 residues. Germline V gives CDR1 SEHNR, CDR2 FQNEAQ (reference sequence). The CDR3 is CASSPSSSYEQYC.